Below are 8 T cell receptor beta chains sequenced from a single sample in a study of patients and donors after allogeneic stem cell transplantation. TCRdb reprocessed the RT-PCR reads with MiXCR, giving one entry per CDR3 protein. The repertoire holds about 57,000 distinct CDR3 sequences, with 10% to 15% as singletons. Specimen: blood, either unsorted or a sorted T cell fraction (not recorded which). These receptors were collected from a human donor who was either an allogeneic HSCT recipient or a stem cell or donor lymphocyte infusion donor (not recorded which). It is not recorded whose cells these are; they may come from a transplant donor.

The chain carries TRBV25-1 and TRBJ2-7; 11 nucleotides line up with TRBD2. The CDR3 is made up of 16 amino acids. V lost 3 bases to trimming and J lost 0 bases; unmatched junction nucleotides: 4. The germline V gene has CDR1 MGHDK and CDR2 SYGVNS. CDR3 bases: TGTGCCAGCAGTGATCATCTAGCGGGAGGCTCCTACGAGCAGTACTTC. It translates to CASSDHLAGGSYEQYF.

V is TRBV7-8 and J is TRBJ1-1, with 11 nucleotides matching TRBD1. Per germline, CDR1 SGHVS and CDR2 FQNEAQ. The CDR3 totals 15 residues. V shed 4 bases, J shed 4 bases, and the junction held 5 bases outside the gene matches. This CDR3 is CASSSGQGAPTEAFF. CDR3 bases: TGTGCCAGCAGCTCCGGACAGGGGGCGCCCACTGAAGCTTTCTTT.

This clonotype has only a few counts. The chain carries TRBV6-5 and TRBJ2-7, with a possible D match to TRBD1 (5 bases). Germline V gene sequence: CDR1 MNHEY, CDR2 SVGAGI. Trimming removed 4 bases at V and 5 bases at J, with 12 bases between. The CDR3 length is 13 residues. The CDR3 sequence: CASSSQGLHEQYF. The CDR3 DNA follows: TGTGCCAGCAGTTCTCAGGGTTTGCACGAGCAGTACTTC.

The V call is TRBV7-2, the J call TRBJ2-3; 7 bases line up with TRBD1. Germline CDR1 and CDR2: SGHTA and FQGNSA. The CDR3 consists of 15 residues. J lost 3 bases, V lost 4 bases, and 7 bases had no gene match. DNA of the CDR3: TGTGCCAGCAGCTCCAACCGACAGGGTACAGATACGCAGTATTTT. Encoded protein: CASSSNRQGTDTQYF.

On this clonotype: This CDR3 fails to terminate in the conserved phenylalanine or tryptophan, so it likely reflects a read error. The V call is TRBV18, the J call TRBJ1-1, with a tentative D call TRBD1 (6 bases). The CDR3 runs to 15 residues. V dropped 3 bases and J dropped 0 bases, with 11 bases sitting between them. Germline CDR1 reads KGHSH; CDR2 reads LQKENI. The CDR3 sequence: CASSPAGQMNTEAFL. CDR3 DNA sequence: TGTGCCAGCTCACCGGCTGGACAGATGAACACTGAAGCTTTCTTG.

This clonotype was observed many times. The chain couples TRBV6-5 to TRBJ2-1; possible D gene TRBD2, 5 bases. Trimming took 5 bases from V and 0 from J, leaving 11 bases between them. Germline lookup yields CDR1 MNHEY and CDR2 SVGAGI. The CDR3 is made up of 15 amino acids. CDR3 loop: CASSMRVSSYNEQFF. Here the CDR3 DNA reads TGTGCCAGCAGTATGCGGGTGAGCTCCTACAATGAGCAGTTCTTC.

This chain connects TRBV11-2 to TRBJ1-1, with 8 bases fitting TRBD1. V gave up 1 base and J gave up 4 bases; unmatched junction bases: 8. The CDR3 is 16 residues long. Germline lookup yields CDR1 SGHAT and CDR2 FQNNGV. The CDR3 is CASSLGVRGRGTEAFF. The CDR3 nucleotides read TGTGCCAGCAGCTTAGGTGTCAGGGGGCGAGGCACTGAAGCTTTCTTT.

This clonotype turned up a few times. V and J are TRBV14 and TRBJ1-6; D not certain. This CDR3 region has 12 residues. The germline V gene has CDR1 SGHDN and CDR2 FVKESK. Trimming left V 4 bases short and J 7 bases short, with 5 bases between. Here the CDR3 DNA reads TGTGCCAGCAGCCGTTTAAATTCACCCCTCCACTTT. Translated: CASSRLNSPLHF.